The rows below give T cell receptor beta chains drawn from one sample of a study of pediatric ulcerative colitis. Some clones are missing from TCRdb's copy, which holds only in-frame ones; the method was immunoSEQ multiplex PCR. This table holds tens of thousands of clones, 60% to 85% found once. The sample was gut tissue. The receptor source for this set is a girl under 18 with moderate ulcerative colitis. The CDR3 runs from the conserved cysteine through the conserved F or W. A D gene is named only where the DNA matches it firmly. Rows may omit the clone size; those that give it use once, few, many or a size class.

V	D	size	J	CDR3	DNA
TRBV7-2	TRBD2	-	TRBJ2-1	CASSQGLAVNEQFF	TGTGCCAGCAGCCAGGGACTAGCCGTGAATGAGCAGTTCTTC
TRBV7-9	-	-	TRBJ2-3	CASSLVPGSADTQYF	TGTGCCAGCAGCTTAGTGCCGGGAAGCGCAGATACGCAGTATTTT
TRBV9	-	-	TRBJ1-4	CASSATNSLGEKLFF	TGTGCCAGCAGCGCCACTAATAGCCTGGGGGAAAAACTGTTTTTT
TRBV5-3	-	-	TRBJ1-5	CARSRDRRRGNQPQHF	TGTGCCAGAAGCCGCGACAGGAGAAGGGGCAATCAGCCCCAGCATTTT
TRBV5-1	-	-	TRBJ2-1	CASSLYSNEQFF	TGCGCCAGCAGCTTGTACAGCAATGAGCAGTTCTTC
TRBV2	TRBD2	-	TRBJ2-1	CASRAGTSGRIAGNEQFF	TGTGCCAGCAGGGCCGGGACTAGCGGGCGCATCGCGGGGAATGAGCAGTTCTTC
TRBV30	TRBD2	-	TRBJ2-7	CACKLAVSSYEQYF	TGTGCCTGCAAACTAGCGGTGAGCTCCTACGAGCAGTACTTC
TRBV28	-	-	TRBJ1-5	CASSFRAQPQHF	TGTGCCAGCAGTTTTCGAGCGCAGCCCCAGCATTTT
TRBV18	-	few	TRBJ2-4	CASSPGGYIQYF	TGTGCCAGCTCACCCGGAGGGTACATTCAGTACTTC
TRBV19	-	-	TRBJ1-2	CASSPPPLGGNGYTF	TGTGCCAGTAGCCCGCCACCCCTGGGAGGCAATGGCTACACCTTC
TRBV14	-	-	TRBJ1-4	CASSPLTGTPVRFLNEKLFF	TGTGCCAGCAGCCCGTTAACCGGGACGCCAGTACGTTTTCTTAATGAAAAACTGTTTTTT
TRBV5-6	TRBD1	-	TRBJ1-2	CASSLGGQNYGYTF	TGTGCCAGCAGCTTGGGGGGACAGAACTATGGCTACACCTTC
TRBV4-3	TRBD1	once	TRBJ2-7	CASSQEGTGSYEQYF	TGCGCCAGCAGCCAAGAGGGGACAGGGTCTTACGAGCAGTACTTC
TRBV7-5	-	-	TRBJ1-5	CARRIGEPLWDEWGYSNQPQHF	TGTGCCAGAAGAATCGGGGAGCCTCTGTGGGACGAGTGGGGTTATAGCAATCAGCCCCAGCATTTT
TRBV27	-	-	TRBJ1-2	CASRDGTSGRHGYTF	TGTGCCAGCAGGGACGGGACCTCGGGTCGCCATGGCTACACCTTC
TRBV7-9	-	-	TRBJ1-1	CASSRHGQAFF	TGTGCCAGCAGCCGACACGGACAAGCTTTCTTT
TRBV9	TRBD2	-	TRBJ2-2	CASSAGGGDHRELFF	TGTGCCAGCAGCGCTGGCGGGGGGGATCATCGGGAGCTGTTTTTT
TRBV7-8	TRBD2	once	TRBJ2-1	CASSRAGGSYNEQFF	TGTGCCAGCAGCCGAGCGGGGGGCTCCTACAATGAGCAGTTCTTC
TRBV15	-	-	TRBJ1-3	CATSREGRGGNTIYF	TGTGCCACCAGCAGAGAGGGGAGAGGAGGAAACACCATATATTTT
TRBV7-9	TRBD2	once	TRBJ2-1	CASSLFPLAGGPHYNEQFF	TGTGCCAGCAGCTTATTCCCTCTAGCGGGGGGGCCTCATTACAATGAGCAGTTCTTC
TRBV5-6	TRBD2	-	TRBJ2-5	CASSFPPSGSETQYF	TGTGCCAGCAGCTTCCCGCCTAGCGGGAGTGAGACCCAGTACTTC
TRBV5-5	-	-	TRBJ1-2	CASSLGGSYNYGYTF	TGTGCCAGCAGCTTAGGGGGGAGTTATAACTATGGCTACACCTTC